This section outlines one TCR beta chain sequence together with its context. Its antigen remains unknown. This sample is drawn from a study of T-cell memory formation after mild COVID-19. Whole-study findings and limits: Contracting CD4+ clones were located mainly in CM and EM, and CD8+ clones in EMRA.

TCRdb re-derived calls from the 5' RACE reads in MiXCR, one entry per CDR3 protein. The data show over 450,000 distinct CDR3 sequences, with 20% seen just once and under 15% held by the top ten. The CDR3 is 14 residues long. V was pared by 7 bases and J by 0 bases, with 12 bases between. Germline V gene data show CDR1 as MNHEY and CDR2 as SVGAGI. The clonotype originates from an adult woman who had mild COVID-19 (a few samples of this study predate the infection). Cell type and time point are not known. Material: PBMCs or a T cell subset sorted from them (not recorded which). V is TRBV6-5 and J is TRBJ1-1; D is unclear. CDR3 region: CASTPGLMNTEAFF. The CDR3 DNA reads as TGTGCCAGCACCCCCGGGCTCATGAACACTGAAGCTTTCTTT.